What follows are 24 T cell receptor beta chains derived from one specimen sequenced in a study of early T cells in non-severe SARS-CoV-2 infection. TCRdb re-called the 5' RACE reads with MiXCR, one entry per CDR3 protein. The sample yields about 77,000 distinct CDR3 sequences, 5% seen once. The sample in question was whole blood, obtained at baseline. These receptors were collected from an adult who was a healthcare worker with PCR-confirmed SARS-CoV-2 infection or an uninfected control (not recorded which).

This CDR3 is CASDLRGRNQPQHF. CDR3 nucleotide sequence: TGTGCCAGTGATCTCAGGGGCCGCAATCAGCCCCAGCATTTT. The chain has TRBV2 and TRBJ1-5, with D tentatively TRBD1 (6 bases). Deletions cut 9 bases from V and 2 bases from J, with 14 bases between. Germline CDR1 and CDR2: SNHLY and FYNNEI. This CDR3 is built from 14 residues.

This clonotype was counted ten times or more. J is TRBJ1-1 and V is TRBV19, with D maybe TRBD1 (5 bases). Between the trimmed V and J ends, which lost 1 base and 3 bases, there was a span of 9 bases. The V gene's germline CDR1 is LNHDA and CDR2 SQIVND (reference sequence). The CDR3 covers 14 residues. CDR3 residues: CASSIARGDTEAFF. CDR3 coding DNA: TGTGCCAGTAGTATAGCCCGGGGCGACACTGAAGCTTTCTTT.

This clonotype was counted a few times. V gene TRBV10-1 combines with J gene TRBJ2-5, with 7 bases that match TRBD2. Per germline, CDR1 WNHNN and CDR2 SYGVQD (reference sequence). V lost 2 bases to trimming and J lost 5 bases; unmatched junction nucleotides: 8. The CDR3 is 15 amino acids. The CDR3 DNA follows: TGCGCCAGCAGTGAGACGTCAGACGGGGGGGAGACCCAGTACTTC. As protein: CASSETSDGGETQYF.

This clonotype was seen repeatedly, ten times or more. The chain uses TRBV18 and TRBJ1-3, with a possible D match to TRBD1 (5 bases). Trimming removed 2 bases from V and 2 bases from J, with 10 bases in between. Per the germline V gene, CDR1 is KGHSH and CDR2 is LQKENI. CDR3 size: 15 residues. In DNA form, the CDR3 reads TGTGCCAGCTCACCAAGAGGGGCGGCTGGAAACACCATATATTTT. As protein: CASSPRGAAGNTIYF. Together with reference TRBV18 and TRBJ1-3, the CDR3 gives the full variable domain: NAGVMQNPRHLVRRRGQEARLRCSPMKGHSHVYWYRQLPEEGLKFMVYLQKENIIDESGMPKERFSAEFPKEGPSILRIQQVVRGDSAAYFCASSPRGAAGNTIYFGEGSWLTVV.

The chain employs TRBV4-1 and TRBJ2-1; 9 nucleotides align to TRBD2. Trimming cost V 4 bases and J 5 bases; bases outside gene matches: 3. The CDR3 is made up of 14 amino acids. The germline gives CDR1 MGHRA, CDR2 YSYEKL. The CDR3 region is CASSRLAGNNEQFF. The CDR3 bases are TGCGCCAGCAGCCGGCTAGCGGGGAACAATGAGCAGTTCTTC.

The sample holds many counts of this clonotype. The rearrangement joins TRBV7-8 to TRBJ1-2; D gene uncertain. This CDR3 has 15 amino acids. Between the trimmed V and J ends, which lost 4 bases and 6 bases, there was a span of 18 bases. Germline loops: CDR1 SGHVS, CDR2 FQNEAQ. The CDR3, as DNA: TGTGCCAGCAGCTCCGACTCCGGGTCCCAGCATGGCTACACCTTC. Translation: CASSSDSGSQHGYTF.

The chain couples TRBV6-5 to TRBJ2-7; the D call may be TRBD1 or TRBD2 (5 bases each). Germline V gives CDR1 MNHEY, CDR2 SVGAGI. CDR3 length: 12 amino acids. Trimming took 6 bases from V and 6 from J, leaving 12 bases between them. The CDR3 sequence: CASRTGALEQYF. CDR3 nucleotides: TGTGCCAGCAGGACCGGGGCCCTCGAGCAGTACTTC.

CDR3 nucleotide sequence: TGTGCCAGCAGTTTTGGGGGCGGGCAGCCCCAGCATTTT. Its protein is CASSFGGGQPQHF. The J gene is TRBJ1-5, the V gene TRBV12-3 or TRBV12-4; a possible D gene is TRBD1 (6 bases). Deletions cut 3 bases from V and 7 bases from J, with 10 bases between. This CDR3 is 13 amino acids long.

The J gene is TRBJ2-7, the V gene TRBV19, with TRBD1 identical over 7 bases. Per the germline V gene, CDR1 is LNHDA and CDR2 is SQIVND (reference sequence). Germline trimming cut 3 bases from V and 0 bases from J; bases unmatched to any gene: 2. This CDR3 is 14 amino acids long. CDR3 amino acids: CASSMDRSSYEQYF. As DNA, the CDR3 is TGTGCCAGTAGTATGGACAGGAGCTCCTACGAGCAGTACTTC. Looking up the rest from reference TRBV19 and TRBJ2-7 gives the full variable domain: DGGITQSPKYLFRKEGQNVTLSCEQNLNHDAMYWYRQDPGQGLRLIYYSQIVNDFQKGDIAEGYSVSREKKESFPLTVTSAQKNPTAFYLCASSMDRSSYEQYFGPGTRLTVT.

This clonotype was counted between two and nine times. This sequence joins TRBV5-1 and TRBJ2-3, with D perhaps TRBD1 (6 bases). This CDR3 has 15 amino acids. Germline values: CDR1 SGHRS, CDR2 YFSETQ. V lost 2 bases and J lost 1, with 11 bases in between. The CDR3 sequence is CASSFAQGRTDTQYF. Here the CDR3 DNA reads TGCGCCAGCAGCTTTGCACAGGGTCGCACAGATACGCAGTATTTT.

This clonotype came up many times. The chain uses TRBV6-5 and TRBJ2-7; 8 bases map to TRBD2. The CDR3 runs to 17 residues. Germline trimming cut 0 bases from V and 1 base from J; bases unmatched to any gene: 8. Germline V lookup: CDR1 MNHEY, CDR2 SVGAGI. The CDR3 spells CASSYSPPAGASYEQYF. The CDR3 region has the DNA TGTGCCAGCAGTTACTCCCCGCCAGCGGGAGCATCCTACGAGCAGTACTTC.

There are many counts of this clonotype. The genes are TRBV7-9 and TRBJ1-2; no definite D call. The CDR3 consists of 15 residues. V was clipped by 2 bases and J by 3 bases, with 13 bases between them. CDR1 and CDR2 (germline): SEHNR, FQNEAQ (reference sequence). This CDR3 reads CASSLLRREYYGYTF. In DNA form, the CDR3 reads TGTGCCAGCAGCTTACTCCGCAGAGAGTACTATGGCTACACCTTC.

The chain joins TRBV3-1 to TRBJ1-2, with TRBD1 identical over 7 bases. Germline-derived CDR1 and CDR2 are LGHDT and YNNKEL (reference sequence). The CDR3 has 14 residues. Germline trimming cut 5 bases from V and 6 bases from J; bases unmatched to any gene: 9. CDR3 in DNA: TGTGCCAGCAGCGGGGACAGTTTCTTTAATGGCTACACCTTC. It codes for CASSGDSFFNGYTF.

This clonotype was seen at least ten times. The chain recombines TRBV7-6 with TRBJ2-7, with 7 bases aligning to TRBD1. V was clipped by 1 base and J by 7 bases; unmatched bases: 4. Germline values: CDR1 SGHVS, CDR2 FNYEAQ. The length of the CDR3 is 13 residues. The CDR3 DNA is TGTGCCAGCAGCTTAGAGGGGGCGAGGGAGCAGTACTTC. Encoded protein: CASSLEGAREQYF.

This clonotype was observed at least ten times. This rearrangement joins TRBV29-1 to TRBJ2-3; TRBD2 agrees at 14 bases. The germline CDR1 and CDR2 sequences are SQVTM and ANQGSEA. The CDR3 has 15 amino acids. With 5 bases clipped from V and 5 bases from J, the junction kept 6 bases outside the gene matches. The CDR3 DNA is TGCAGCGTTTCATGGACTAGCGGGAGGAAAGATACGCAGTATTTT. It translates to CSVSWTSGRKDTQYF.

The rearrangement uses TRBV20-1 and TRBJ2-2; 8 bases are a match to TRBD2. V shed 3 bases, J shed 3 bases, and the junction held 3 bases outside the gene matches. The CDR3 sequence is 14 residues long. Germline CDR1 DFQATT, CDR2 SNEGSKA (reference sequence). CDR3: CSASGGRYTGELFF. As DNA, the CDR3 is TGCAGTGCTAGTGGCGGGAGGTACACCGGGGAGCTGTTTTTT.

This clonotype occurred many times. The gene calls are TRBV6-2 or TRBV6-3 and TRBJ1-5; D is unresolved. V dropped 3 bases and J dropped 7 bases, with 7 bases sitting between them. This CDR3 spans 12 amino acids. The germline V gene encodes CDR1 MNHEY and CDR2 SVGEGT. The CDR3 DNA reads as TGTGCCAGCAGTTATCTTGCGCAGCCCCAGCATTTT. It encodes CASSYLAQPQHF.

This clonotype was observed a few times. The gene calls are TRBV29-1 and TRBJ2-2; D is possibly TRBD1 or TRBD2 (5 bases each). CDR3 length: 14 residues. Germline V lookup: CDR1 SQVTM, CDR2 ANQGSEA. Trimming stripped 2 bases from V and 5 bases from J, with 12 bases between. DNA for the CDR3: TGCAGCGTTGAATCAGGGAGATTTACCGGGGAGCTGTTTTTT. Amino acids: CSVESGRFTGELFF.

This clonotype was observed a handful of times. This rearrangement joins TRBV30 to TRBJ2-2; TRBD2 matches at 9 bases. This CDR3 has 17 amino acids. Germline V gene sequence: CDR1 GTSNPN, CDR2 SVGIG (reference sequence). The V segment lost 3 bases and the J segment 4 bases; nucleotides outside the gene matches: 12. For the CDR3, the DNA is TGTGCCTGGAGCAGCGATCTAGCGGGAAGGGGCACCGGGGAGCTGTTTTTT. Protein sequence: CAWSSDLAGRGTGELFF.

This clonotype was counted many times. V and J are TRBV28 and TRBJ1-5; 7 positions agree with TRBD1. CDR1 MDHEN and CDR2 SYDVKM come from the germline V gene. This CDR3 is 14 amino acids long. V trimming: 11 bases; J trimming: 0 bases; junction bases outside the gene matches: 7. In nucleotides, the CDR3 is TGTGCCGGCTCCGGGACAGATAGCAATCAGCCCCAGCATTTT. It encodes CAGSGTDSNQPQHF.

This clonotype appeared many times. The rearrangement joins TRBV7-6 to TRBJ2-1; TRBD2 matches at 10 bases. The V gene end was trimmed by 5 bases and the J gene end by 6 bases; junction bases not matched to a gene: 7. Per the germline V gene, CDR1 is SGHVS and CDR2 is FNYEAQ. CDR3 length: 15 amino acids. CDR3 DNA sequence: TGTGCCAGCAGCCAAAGCGGGAGGGTTCCCAATGAGCAGTTCTTC. Encoded protein: CASSQSGRVPNEQFF. Drawing the rest from reference TRBV7-6 and TRBJ2-1, the complete variable domain is GAGVSQSPRYKVTKRGQDVALRCDPISGHVSLYWYRQALGQGPEFLTYFNYEAQQDKSGLPNDRFSAERPEGSISTLTIQRTEQRDSAMYRCASSQSGRVPNEQFFGPGTRLTVL.

This clonotype occurred a few times. The rearrangement joins TRBV20-1 to TRBJ1-5; maybe TRBD1 (5 bases). CDR1 DFQATT and CDR2 SNEGSKA come from the germline V gene (reference sequence). Trimming pared 4 bases from V and 3 bases from J, leaving 10 bases between. This CDR3 contains 13 residues. The CDR3 reads CSAKWGPNQPQHF. The CDR3 nucleotides are TGCAGTGCTAAATGGGGACCCAATCAGCCCCAGCATTTT.

The rearrangement uses TRBV5-1 and TRBJ2-2; 14 nucleotides align to TRBD2. The junction had 5 bases not matched to a gene; V was cut back by 4 bases and J by 9 bases. Germline loops: CDR1 SGHRS, CDR2 YFSETQ. This CDR3 has 15 residues. In DNA form, the CDR3 reads TGCGCCAGCAGCCAAGGGACTAGCGGGAGCCGGGAGCTGTTTTTT. It is translated as CASSQGTSGSRELFF. Full variable domain (rest looked up from reference TRBV5-1 and TRBJ2-2): KAGVTQTPRYLIKTRGQQVTLSCSPISGHRSVSWYQQTPGQGLQFLFEYFSETQRNKGNFPGRFSGRQFSNSRSEMNVSTLELGDSALYLCASSQGTSGSRELFFGEGSRLTVL.

This clonotype was detected ten times or more. J is TRBJ2-1 and V is TRBV7-8; possibly TRBD1 or TRBD2 for D (6 bases each). This CDR3 is 15 amino acids long. Germline V gene lookup returns CDR1 SGHVS and CDR2 FQNEAQ. The V end lost 10 bases, the J end lost 3 bases, and 19 bases lay between the germline ends. The CDR3 nucleotides read TGTGCCATCCACCCTCCGGGGGCGGGCTACAATGAGCAGTTCTTC. Protein product: CAIHPPGAGYNEQFF.